Below, 26 T cell receptor beta chains from the same sample are listed, as sequenced in a study of OX40 agonist ivuxolimab in advanced cancers. Sequencing used immunoSEQ multiplex PCR; TCRdb keeps in-frame clones, though not all of them. The sample includes about 77,000 clones, around nine tenths seen only once; the top ten take less than 3%. The specimen comprised CD4+ or CD8+ T cells sorted from blood, sampled in a trial of the OX40 agonist ivuxolimab. Every receptor here comes from an adult with an advanced solid tumor such as melanoma, head and neck, liver or kidney cancer.

V and J are TRBV29-1 and TRBJ2-3; 7 nucleotides agree with TRBD2. The CDR3 is 12 amino acids. The V segment lost 8 bases and the J segment 4 bases; nucleotides outside the gene matches: 6. Germline CDR1 reads SQVTM; CDR2 reads ANQGSEA. In DNA form, the CDR3 reads TGCAGCTCCGAGCGGGGATCAGATACGCAGTATTTT. This encodes CSSERGSDTQYF.

V gene TRBV5-1 combines with J gene TRBJ1-1; 7 bases fit TRBD1. V shed 7 bases, J shed 1 base, and the junction held 7 bases outside the gene matches. Germline assignment: CDR1 SGHRS and CDR2 YFSETQ. This CDR3 has 14 residues. The CDR3 sequence is CASGTQGGNTEAFF. CDR3 sequence (DNA): TGCGCCAGCGGGACCCAGGGGGGGAACACTGAAGCTTTCTTT.

The chain has TRBV2 and TRBJ2-5; possible D gene TRBD1, 6 bases. Looked up from germline, CDR1 is SNHLY and CDR2 is FYNNEI. The CDR3 totals 14 residues. V gave up 6 bases and J gave up 1 base, with 12 bases separating them. Written as DNA, the CDR3 is TGTGCCAGCAGGTTGGACAGACTCCAAGAGACCCAGTACTTC. Protein sequence: CASRLDRLQETQYF.

The chain carries TRBV6-5 and TRBJ2-3; tentatively, D is TRBD1 (5 bases). The CDR3 has 14 amino acids. Germline loops: CDR1 MNHEY, CDR2 SVGAGI. Trimming pared 10 bases from V and 0 bases from J, leaving 14 bases between. The CDR3 DNA sequence: TGTGCCACCCTAAAGACAGATAGCACAGATACGCAGTATTTT. This gives the protein CATLKTDSTDTQYF.

About this clone: The junction departs from the called germline gene at one end, perhaps through a read error. The chain is built from TRBV19 and TRBJ1-1, with TRBD1 as a possible D gene (5 bases). The CDR3 is 14 residues long. The germline CDR1 and CDR2 sequences are LNHDA and SQIVND (reference sequence). The CDR3 here is CASSLQGPYTGAFF. DNA of the CDR3: TGTGCCAGTAGTTTGCAGGGTCCGTACACTGGAGCTTTCTTT.

The chain is built from TRBV30 and TRBJ2-3, with 11 bases aligning to TRBD2. The CDR3 sequence is 15 residues long. Germline V gives CDR1 GTSNPN, CDR2 SVGIG (reference sequence). The junction had 6 bases not matched to a gene; V was cut back by 5 bases and J by 2 bases. The CDR3 here is CAWGGTSGVTDTQYF. The CDR3 coding sequence is TGTGCCTGGGGCGGGACTAGCGGAGTCACAGATACGCAGTATTTT.

The chain carries TRBV5-6 and TRBJ2-7; the D gene is possibly TRBD2 (5 bases). Germline assignment: CDR1 SGHDT and CDR2 YYEEEE. Trimming took 4 bases from V and 3 from J, leaving 8 bases between them. The CDR3 is made up of 12 amino acids. CDR3 in DNA: TGTGCCAGCAGCCGGACTGACTACGAGCAGTACTTC. This translates into CASSRTDYEQYF.

About this clone itself: At one of its ends the junction is not consistent with the germline gene, which may arise from a read error. The chain recombines TRBV16 with TRBJ1-3; possible D gene TRBD1, 6 bases. CDR3 length equals 13 residues. Per germline, CDR1 KGHSY and CDR2 FQNENV. DNA of the CDR3: TGTGCCAGCAGCCCTACCAGGGGACGGACGATTTTCTTT. Its translation: CASSPTRGRTIFF.

V gene TRBV19 combines with J gene TRBJ2-2, with 10 nucleotides matching TRBD1. Germline CDR1 reads LNHDA; CDR2 reads SQIVND (reference sequence). Trimming cost V 3 bases and J 6 bases; bases outside gene matches: 4. This CDR3 is built from 15 residues. CDR3 in DNA: TGTGCCAGTAGTATTCGGGACAGGGGTGCCGGGGAGCTGTTTTTT. Translation: CASSIRDRGAGELFF.

The gene calls are TRBV27 and TRBJ2-7, with D unresolved. Trimming stripped 2 bases from V and 0 bases from J, with 8 bases between. From germline, CDR1 is MNHEY and CDR2 SMNVEV (reference sequence). The CDR3 extends over 14 amino acids. The CDR3 protein is CASSLEWGSYEQYF. The CDR3 bases are TGTGCCAGCAGTTTAGAGTGGGGCTCCTACGAGCAGTACTTC.

V usage is TRBV6-6 and J usage is TRBJ2-7; perhaps TRBD2 as D (5 bases). V was pared by 3 bases and J by 3 bases, with 15 bases between. Per the germline V gene, CDR1 is MNHNY and CDR2 is SVGAGI (reference sequence). The CDR3 has 15 amino acids. The CDR3 DNA sequence: TGTGCCAGCAGTTATAAGGGAAGGGAGAACTACGAGCAGTACTTC. This gives the protein CASSYKGRENYEQYF.

The chain recombines TRBV6-5 with TRBJ1-2, with D perhaps TRBD1 (5 bases). The V end lost 5 bases, the J end lost 7 bases, and 11 bases lay between the germline ends. The CDR3 totals 12 residues. Per germline, CDR1 MNHEY and CDR2 SVGAGI. The CDR3 sequence is CASSVREGGYTF. Here the CDR3 DNA reads TGTGCCAGCAGTGTCAGGGAGGGTGGCTACACCTTC.

This clone has more than one count but fewer than ten. This chain joins TRBV7-9 and TRBJ1-2; 7 bases are a match to TRBD1. This CDR3 region has 16 residues. V lost 5 bases and J lost 3; bases outside the gene matches: 12. Germline V gene lookup returns CDR1 SEHNR and CDR2 FQNEAQ (reference sequence). The CDR3 loop reads CASSPGTARDHYGYTF. In nucleotides, the CDR3 is TGTGCCAGCAGCCCCGGGACAGCCCGGGATCACTATGGCTACACCTTC. Full variable domain (outside the CDR3, taken from reference TRBV7-9 and TRBJ1-2): DTGVSQNPRHKITKRGQNVTFRCDPISEHNRLYWYRQTLGQGPEFLTYFQNEAQLEKSRLLSDRFSAERPKGSFSTLEIQRTEQGDSAMYLCASSPGTARDHYGYTFGSGTRLTVV.

The count of this clone is one. The chain joins TRBV9 to TRBJ2-7; D is ambiguous. The germline CDR1 and CDR2 sequences are SGDLS and YYNGEE. CDR3 length: 13 residues. V dropped 2 bases and J dropped 1 base, with 7 bases sitting between them. DNA of the CDR3: TGTGCCAGCAGCGTGGGCATTTCCTACGAGCAGTACTTC. Its translation: CASSVGISYEQYF.

By sample share, this clone is medium-sized. The junction departs from germline at one end; a sequencing error may be responsible. The V gene is TRBV4-2, the J gene TRBJ2-2, with a tentative D call TRBD2 (6 bases). The CDR3 has 15 amino acids. Looked up from germline, CDR1 is LGHNA and CDR2 is YNFKEQ. CDR3 in amino acids: CASNRDSSNPGELFF. For the CDR3, the DNA is TGTGCCAGCAACCGGGACTCTTCGAACCCCGGGGAGCTGTTTTTT.

The V call is TRBV2, the J call TRBJ1-1; TRBD1 aligns across 8 bases. CDR1 is SNHLY and CDR2 is FYNNEI in the germline V gene. With V trimmed by 5 bases and J by 4 bases, 6 bases remained unmatched. The CDR3 spans 14 residues. CDR3 amino acids: CASSLRTGSTEAFF. CDR3 in DNA: TGTGCCAGCAGTTTACGGACAGGGAGCACTGAAGCTTTCTTT.

The chain employs TRBV7-2 and TRBJ2-7; TRBD1 aligns across 7 bases. This CDR3 contains 15 residues. The ends lost 5 bases at V and 3 bases at J; junction bases unmatched: 10. CDR1 is SGHTA and CDR2 is FQGNSA in the germline V gene. Written as DNA, the CDR3 is TGTGCCAGCAGCCCCCGGACAGGAAAATTCTACGAGCAGTACTTC. This encodes CASSPRTGKFYEQYF. The entire variable domain, with the rest obtained from reference TRBV7-2 and TRBJ2-7, is as follows: GAGVSQSPSNKVTEKGKDVELRCDPISGHTALYWYRQSLGQGLEFLIYFQGNSAPDKSGLPSDRFSAERTGGSVSTLTIQRTQQEDSAVYLCASSPRTGKFYEQYFGPGTRLTVT.

The genes are TRBV5-1 and TRBJ2-7; D call uncertain. Germline V gives CDR1 SGHRS, CDR2 YFSETQ. V was clipped by 4 bases and J by 3 bases, with 17 bases between them. The length of the CDR3 is 15 residues. The CDR3 is CASSPGFAAIYEQYF. The CDR3 DNA reads TGCGCCAGCAGCCCCGGGTTCGCAGCTATCTACGAGCAGTACTTC.

The rearrangement joins TRBV7-2 to TRBJ2-2, with TRBD2 identical over 9 bases. The V gene's germline CDR1 is SGHTA and CDR2 FQGNSA. V shed 1 base and J 6 bases; nucleotides not matched to a gene: 9. This CDR3 comprises 17 residues. The CDR3 spells CASSLGPARGRAGELFF. Written as DNA, the CDR3 is TGTGCCAGCAGCTTAGGGCCTGCGCGCGGGAGGGCCGGGGAGCTGTTTTTT.

The CDR3 is CASSLHGEQYF. CDR3 in DNA: TGTGCCAGCAGTCTTCACGGCGAGCAGTACTTC. The chain joins TRBV7-8 to TRBJ2-7; D is ambiguous. The V gene lost 6 bases and the J gene lost 6 bases, with 9 bases spanning the gap. From germline, CDR1 is SGHVS and CDR2 FQNEAQ. CDR3 length: 11 amino acids.

The chain uses TRBV5-1 and TRBJ2-3, with 8 bases aligning to TRBD1. The CDR3 extends over 17 amino acids. Germline CDR1 is SGHRS and CDR2 is YFSETQ. Unmatched junction bases numbered 6, after V lost 0 bases and J lost 0 bases. The CDR3 sequence: CASSLDRTGSSTDTQYF. In DNA form, the CDR3 reads TGCGCCAGCAGCTTGGACCGGACAGGGAGCAGCACAGATACGCAGTATTTT.

The V call is TRBV7-2, the J call TRBJ1-3; tentative D call: TRBD1 (6 bases). This CDR3 contains 16 residues. Germline V gives CDR1 SGHTA, CDR2 FQGNSA. Trimming cost V 5 bases and J 1 base, with 15 bases left between them. The CDR3 coding sequence is TGTGCCAGCAGCATACAGGGTTTGGGTTCTGGAAACACCATATATTTT. It encodes CASSIQGLGSGNTIYF.

The V gene is TRBV5-6, the J gene TRBJ1-2; D not certain. The germline gives CDR1 SGHDT, CDR2 YYEEEE. The V end was cut by 4 bases, the J end by 8 bases, with 15 bases between. The CDR3 is 13 amino acids. The CDR3 spells CASSPRREGGYTF. CDR3 coding DNA: TGTGCCAGCAGCCCCAGGCGGGAGGGCGGCTACACCTTC.

This chain uses TRBV11-3 with TRBJ2-1; 11 bases are a match to TRBD2. The CDR3 spans 15 residues. CDR1 SGHNT and CDR2 YENEEA come from the germline V gene. J gave up 8 bases and V 3 bases, and 6 bases lay outside the gene matches. CDR3 in amino acids: CASSLGLAGGYEQFF. In DNA form, the CDR3 reads TGTGCCAGCAGCTTGGGGCTAGCGGGAGGATATGAGCAGTTCTTC.

This chain joins TRBV19 and TRBJ1-2; tentatively, D is TRBD1 (6 bases). The CDR3 contains 16 residues. Germline V CDR1 and CDR2: LNHDA, SQIVND (reference sequence). Trimming left V 5 bases short and J 4 bases short, with 20 bases between. The CDR3 protein is CASSPLGGARVYGYTF. The CDR3 nucleotides are TGTGCCAGTAGTCCCCTTGGGGGGGCCCGCGTCTATGGCTACACCTTC.

This clone was seen only once. This chain connects TRBV23-1 to TRBJ1-6; D is ambiguous. Being an ORF, TRBV23-1 has a function that is uncertain. This CDR3 has 18 amino acids. Trimming stripped 0 bases from V and 0 bases from J, with 12 bases between. The CDR3, as DNA: TGCGCCAGCAGTCAATCTCGAGACACCGACTCCTATAATTCACCCCTCCACTTT. Residues: CASSQSRDTDSYNSPLHF.